Shown below are 24 T cell receptor beta chains from a single sample sequenced in a study of blood T cells in healthy people across ages. The second PCR ran about 6 to 12 cycles with a sample-barcoded 5' primer and J-beta primers. In TCRdb, the 5' RACE reads were re-called with MiXCR into one record per CDR3 protein. Among about 680,000 distinct CDR3 sequences listed, around 48% were seen once. The sequenced material came from blood. These receptors all come from a woman between 55 and 75 years old in good health.

This rearrangement joins TRBV29-1 to TRBJ2-1; a weak D match, TRBD2 (6 bases). The end of the DNA fits TRBJ2-7 better, so the J call may be wrong. The CDR3 runs 13 residues. CDR1 and CDR2 from the germline V gene are SQVTM and ANQGSEA. The CDR3: CSVRTGVGNEQYF. DNA for the CDR3: TGCAGCGTACGAACGGGAGTTGGGAACGAGCAGTACTTC.

This clonotype was counted a few times. The chain recombines TRBV7-8 with TRBJ2-5; 13 bases are shared with TRBD2. Per germline, CDR1 SGHVS and CDR2 FQNEAQ. Losses at the gene ends were 5 bases for V and 3 bases for J; bases not matched to a gene: 6. This CDR3 contains 16 residues. The chain's CDR3 is CASSALGLAGEETQYF. The CDR3 DNA reads as TGTGCCAGCAGCGCCCTTGGACTAGCGGGAGAAGAGACCCAGTACTTC. The full variable domain, completed using reference TRBV7-8 and TRBJ2-5, is GAGVSQSPRYKVAKRGQDVALRCDPISGHVSLFWYQQALGQGPEFLTYFQNEAQLDKSGLPSDRFFAERPEGSVSTLKIQRTQQEDSAVYLCASSALGLAGEETQYFGPGTRLLVL.

This clonotype was seen more than once but under ten times. The chain's CDR3 is CASSQDFAGSPSYEQYF. The CDR3 DNA reads TGTGCCAGCAGCCAAGATTTTGCGGGGAGTCCTTCCTACGAGCAGTACTTC. V and J are TRBV3-1 and TRBJ2-7; possible D gene TRBD2, 6 bases. Per germline, CDR1 LGHDT and CDR2 YNNKEL (reference sequence). The V and J ends lost 0 bases and 1 base respectively, with 16 bases between them. This CDR3 is built from 17 residues.

The chain combines TRBV15 with TRBJ1-1; D might be TRBD1 (6 bases). CDR3 length: 15 amino acids. CDR1 and CDR2 (germline): LNHNV, YYDKDF (reference sequence). With 1 base removed from V and 2 bases from J, the gap between germline ends came to 11 bases. The CDR3 DNA reads as TGTGCCACCAGCAGAGGTACAGGGTCTAACACTGAAGCTTTCTTT. Protein product: CATSRGTGSNTEAFF. The variable domain in full, completed from reference TRBV15 and TRBJ1-1, reads DAMVIQNPRYQVTQFGKPVTLSCSQTLNHNVMYWYQQKSSQAPKLLFHYYDKDFNNEADTPDNFQSRRPNTSFCFLDIRSPGLGDTAMYLCATSRGTGSNTEAFFGQGTRLTVV.

This clonotype has only a few counts. The rearrangement uses TRBV29-1 and TRBJ2-1, with 8 positions matching TRBD1. The DNA matches TRBJ2-7 better at its end, which makes the J call doubtful. This CDR3 has 15 amino acids. From germline, CDR1 is SQVTM and CDR2 ANQGSEA. CDR3 sequence (DNA): TGCAGCGTTGTGAGGGCAGGGGGCTCGGGTAATGAGCAGTACTTC. It codes for CSVVRAGGSGNEQYF.

V gene TRBV2 combines with J gene TRBJ2-1; TRBD1 might be the D (7 bases). The CDR3 has 17 amino acids. Germline assignment: CDR1 SNHLY and CDR2 FYNNEI. Deletions cut 5 bases from V and 7 bases from J, with 24 bases between. CDR3 region: CASSFPLSGGQENEQFF. The CDR3 DNA reads TGTGCCAGCAGTTTCCCCCTTAGCGGAGGACAGGAAAATGAGCAGTTCTTC.

The rearrangement links TRBV12-3 or TRBV12-4 to TRBJ2-1; 14 bases are shared with TRBD2. V lost 9 bases, J lost 1 base, and 26 bases stayed unmatched. The CDR3 sequence is 23 residues long. The CDR3 sequence: CASQGLAGEVGFGAGGSYNEQFF. The CDR3 bases are TGTGCCAGTCAGGGACTAGCGGGAGAAGTAGGATTCGGGGCGGGGGGGTCCTACAATGAGCAGTTCTTC.

The chain has TRBV20-1 and TRBJ2-1; D may be TRBD1 (5 bases). CDR1 is DFQATT, CDR2 SNEGSKA, per germline (reference sequence). This CDR3 spans 14 amino acids. Between the trimmed V and J ends, which lost 3 bases and 4 bases, there was a span of 13 bases. The CDR3 DNA follows: TGCAGTGCTAGTTGGGTGGGGCAGTACAATGAGCAGTTCTTC. Encoded protein: CSASWVGQYNEQFF.

V and J are TRBV7-9 and TRBJ1-4, with 7 bases that match TRBD1. This CDR3 has 16 amino acids. Germline V gene lookup returns CDR1 SEHNR and CDR2 FQNEAQ (reference sequence). J lost 7 bases, V lost 0 bases, and 8 bases had no gene match. This CDR3 is CASSLARGNGGEKLFF. The DNA for the CDR3 is TGTGCCAGCAGCTTAGCCAGGGGGAATGGGGGTGAAAAACTGTTTTTT.

The chain has TRBV20-1 and TRBJ2-4; D might be TRBD2 (5 bases). The assigned J gene may be wrong: the sequence end matches TRBJ2-7 better. The germline CDR1 and CDR2 sequences are DFQATT and SNEGSKA (reference sequence). CDR3 length: 14 amino acids. The CDR3 here is CSARHRASYNEQYF. In DNA, the CDR3 is TGCAGTGCTAGACATAGGGCTAGCTACAACGAGCAGTACTTC.

Only a few counts were recorded for this clonotype. The CDR3 bases are TGTGCCAGCAGCATTAGCGGGAGTCGCGGGACCCAGTACTTC. Amino acids: CASSISGSRGTQYF. The chain employs TRBV7-2 and TRBJ2-5, with 9 bases fitting TRBD2. The germline V gene has CDR1 SGHTA and CDR2 FQGNSA. This CDR3 contains 14 residues. V dropped 5 bases and J dropped 7; count of bases not matched to a gene: 8.

In its sample, this clonotype was seen a few times. The chain recombines TRBV7-2 with TRBJ2-7; TRBD2 is a possible D gene (5 bases). The J call could be wrong; TRBJ2-4 is a better fit for the DNA end. The CDR3 loop spans 13 amino acids. Germline loops: CDR1 SGHTA, CDR2 FQGNSA. CDR3 region: CASSFGEKNIQYF. The CDR3 DNA follows: TGTGCCAGCAGCTTCGGGGAGAAGAACATTCAGTACTTC.

The chain combines TRBV30 with TRBJ2-1; perhaps TRBD2 as D (5 bases). Trimming removed 2 bases at V and 6 bases at J, with 14 bases between. Germline V CDR1 and CDR2: GTSNPN, SVGIG (reference sequence). The CDR3 is made up of 14 amino acids. CDR3: CAWSSGGPANEQFF. In nucleotides, the CDR3 is TGTGCCTGGAGTTCCGGAGGCCCAGCCAATGAGCAGTTCTTC.

This clonotype came up a few times. The chain is built from TRBV4-3 and TRBJ1-2; tentatively, D is TRBD1 (5 bases). The ends were cut back, 0 bases at V and 3 bases at J, with 11 bases in the middle. Looked up from germline, CDR1 is LGHNA and CDR2 is YSLEER. CDR3 length equals 15 residues. CDR3 DNA sequence: TGCGCCAGCAGCCAAGAGCCGCAGGGTGACTATGGCTACACCTTC. Translating gives CASSQEPQGDYGYTF.

The rearrangement links TRBV28 to TRBJ1-5; perhaps TRBD1 as D (5 bases). The CDR3 contains 18 residues. V lost 4 bases and J 0 bases, leaving 19 bases between the germline ends. Germline-derived CDR1 and CDR2 are MDHEN and SYDVKM. The CDR3: CASSSPGRSGYSNQPQHF. In nucleotides, the CDR3 is TGTGCCAGCAGTTCCCCGGGACGTTCAGGGTATAGCAATCAGCCCCAGCATTTT.

The chain joins TRBV5-1 to TRBJ2-1, with 8 nucleotides matching TRBD2. The junction had 5 bases not matched to a gene; V was cut back by 0 bases and J by 3 bases. The length of the CDR3 is 16 residues. Germline CDR1 reads SGHRS; CDR2 reads YFSETQ. CDR3 protein: CASSLVTSGNYNEQFF. CDR3 bases: TGCGCCAGCAGCTTGGTTACTAGCGGTAACTACAATGAGCAGTTCTTC.

This clonotype was detected only a few times. The chain has TRBV7-2 and TRBJ2-2, with D possibly matching TRBD2 (5 bases). The CDR3 runs 13 residues. The ends were cut back, 5 bases at V and 7 bases at J, with 11 bases in the middle. Per the germline V gene, CDR1 is SGHTA and CDR2 is FQGNSA. The CDR3 DNA reads as TGTGCCAGCAGCCCTAGCCACTACGGGGAGCTGTTTTTT. Translating gives CASSPSHYGELFF.

The V call is TRBV11-2, the J call TRBJ2-4, with 7 bases identical to TRBD1. The J call may be in error: the DNA end matches TRBJ2-7 better. The CDR3 extends over 16 amino acids. CDR1 SGHAT and CDR2 FQNNGV come from the germline V gene. The CDR3 sequence: CASSLGIGGASYEQYF. CDR3 DNA sequence: TGTGCCAGCAGCTTAGGCATAGGGGGCGCCTCCTACGAGCAGTACTTC.

This clonotype was seen a few times. The chain couples TRBV29-1 to TRBJ1-2; D is uncertain. The germline CDR1 and CDR2 sequences are SQVTM and ANQGSEA. This CDR3 is 15 amino acids long. V dropped 6 bases and J dropped 6 bases, with 23 bases sitting between them. The CDR3 sequence: CSVPWVLPEGNGYTF. CDR3 in DNA: TGCAGCGTCCCTTGGGTACTCCCGGAGGGCAATGGCTACACCTTC.

V usage is TRBV10-3 and J usage is TRBJ2-1; D is unclear. There are 17 residues in the CDR3. Germline CDR1 is ENHRY and CDR2 is SYGVKD. V was trimmed by 0 bases and J by 0 bases, leaving 12 bases between them. The CDR3 here is CAISESGNTYSYNEQFF. In nucleotides, the CDR3 is TGTGCCATCAGTGAGTCGGGTAACACCTACTCCTACAATGAGCAGTTCTTC.

This chain joins TRBV7-9 and TRBJ2-6, with D perhaps TRBD1 (6 bases). The CDR3 has 19 amino acids. Looked up from germline, CDR1 is SEHNR and CDR2 is FQNEAQ (reference sequence). V was clipped by 5 bases and J by 0 bases, with 20 bases between them. CDR3 sequence reads: CASSAQPGQPISGANVLTF. The CDR3 DNA is TGTGCCAGCAGCGCACAACCGGGACAACCTATCTCTGGGGCCAACGTCCTGACTTTC.

This clonotype was observed once. V is TRBV20-1 and J is TRBJ1-1; D is possibly TRBD1 (6 bases). Trimming took 3 bases from V and 5 from J, leaving 13 bases between them. CDR1 and CDR2 (germline): DFQATT, SNEGSKA (reference sequence). The CDR3 runs to 13 residues. The CDR3 DNA follows: TGCAGTGCTAGCCCCAGGGGTCGGACTGAAGCTTTCTTT. Encoded protein: CSASPRGRTEAFF.

This clonotype has only a few counts. The chain recombines TRBV20-1 with TRBJ2-5; 7 nucleotides match TRBD1. The CDR3 runs 12 residues. Germline V CDR1 and CDR2: DFQATT, SNEGSKA (reference sequence). The J segment lost 2 bases and the V segment lost 6 bases, leaving 3 bases of the junction unmatched. The CDR3 DNA is TGCAGTGCACAGGACAGGCAAGAGACCCAGTACTTC. Translation: CSAQDRQETQYF.

This clonotype appeared a few times. This chain joins TRBV20-1 and TRBJ2-3; 13 bases agree with TRBD2. The CDR3 length is 14 residues. Looked up from germline, CDR1 is DFQATT and CDR2 is SNEGSKA (reference sequence). Trimming removed 5 bases from V and 6 bases from J; junction bases left unmatched: 5. The CDR3 reads CSAGLAGVIDTQYF. The CDR3 region has the DNA TGCAGTGCTGGACTAGCGGGAGTCATTGATACGCAGTATTTT.